This T cell receptor (beta chain) was profiled in a study of T cells in Graves' hyperthyroidism and ophthalmopathy. Study results and limitations: For ophthalmopathy, model prediction preceded onset by a median about 6.2 months.

The cohort's ophthalmopathy patients, a group with duration under 3 months, had a Clinical Activity Score of at least 3 and a NOSPECS grade of at least 4. Exclusion of a patient resulted from uncontrolled infection, other autoimmune disease, pregnancy or lactation. Trimming removed 4 bases from V and 2 bases from J, with 17 bases in between. The germline CDR1 and CDR2 sequences are LGHDT and YNNKEL (reference sequence). This CDR3 is 16 amino acids long. Amplification of TCR beta CDR3 regions was performed using RNA transcripts as template. HTBI primers were employed in a first-round RT-PCR of the TCR CDR3. Via MiXCR, TCRdb re-called the multiplex PCR reads, giving one row per CDR3 protein. The sample lists approximately 400,000 distinct CDR3 sequences, approximately 15% occurring once. There are many counts of this clonotype. Its cognate antigen is unknown.

The sample comprised blood. V is TRBV3-1 and J is TRBJ2-5; D possibly corresponds to TRBD1 (6 bases). The sequence came from a woman aged 25-40 years with Graves' ophthalmopathy. CDR3 in DNA: TGTGCCAGCAGCCCTTCTGCAGGGGCAGGGCAAGAGACCCAGTACTTC. This codes for CASSPSAGAGQETQYF.